This T cell receptor beta chain was sequenced during a study of blood T cell repertoires in COVID-19. Across the whole study: The study drew acute and convalescent COVID-19 samples from the United States, Italy and Spain. T cells, B-cell-depleted T cells, or PBMCs provided the cDNA or gDNA that served as material.

Methods used by the authors: Reference gene primer amplification yielded estimated nucleated cell counts. Libraries were prepared by immunoSEQ multiplex PCR; TCRdb keeps only in-frame clonotypes and omits some of them. From that table come the V and J calls and clone size; the DNA was used to work out D and trimming. The sample includes about 270,000 clones, roughly 90% seen only once; the top ten take more than 10%. CDR1 and CDR2 (germline): SGHKS, YYEKEE (reference sequence). This CDR3 contains 14 residues. The ends were cut back, 3 bases at V and 6 bases at J, with 16 bases in the middle. Seattle researchers signed up patients amid active infection and tracked them longitudinally.

The material sequenced was peripheral blood. This rearrangement joins TRBV5-5 to TRBJ2-7; unclear D gene. The source of this sequence is a woman between 25 and 40 years old with COVID-19, enrolled during active disease. Here the CDR3 DNA reads TGTGCCAGCAGCTCGCCGGGTGGGTGGCCCGAGCAGTACTTC. It specifies CASSSPGGWPEQYF.